One and the same sample provided the 21 T cell receptor beta chains below, sequenced in a study of blood T cell repertoires in COVID-19. Measured with immunoSEQ multiplex PCR; TCRdb has only the in-frame clones, and not every one. The sample has under 250,000 clones, more than 70% seen once; the top ten hold less than 3.5%. Sequenced: peripheral blood. The receptors originated from a woman in her fifties or sixties with acute or convalescent COVID-19.

This clone has just a few counts. This sequence joins TRBV18 and TRBJ2-1, with 10 bases aligning to TRBD2. Germline trimming cut 3 bases from V and 3 bases from J; bases unmatched to any gene: 11. The CDR3 has 18 amino acids. CDR1 KGHSH and CDR2 LQKENI come from the germline V gene. The CDR3 DNA is TGTGCCAGCTCACCCACCGGGGCTAGCGGGAGTTTCTACAATGAGCAGTTCTTC. Protein: CASSPTGASGSFYNEQFF.

The chain has TRBV27 and TRBJ1-6; D call uncertain. The germline CDR1 and CDR2 sequences are MNHEY and SMNVEV (reference sequence). The length of the CDR3 is 12 residues. The ends were cut back, 3 bases at V and 10 bases at J, with 7 bases in the middle. The CDR3 coding sequence is TGTGCCAGCAGTTTCAGAGGATCACCCCTCCACTTT. It codes for CASSFRGSPLHF.

This clone has a handful of counts. The chain joins TRBV5-4 to TRBJ1-1; a weak D match, TRBD1 (5 bases). The ends were cut back, 0 bases at V and 3 bases at J, with 15 bases in the middle. The CDR3 totals 16 residues. Germline V gene sequence: CDR1 SGHNT, CDR2 YYREEE (reference sequence). The CDR3, as DNA: TGTGCCAGCAGCTTGGCTGTCGGGGGTGTTTACACTGAAGCTTTCTTT. Translating it yields CASSLAVGGVYTEAFF.

The V gene is TRBV7-9, the J gene TRBJ1-5; TRBD1 aligns across 7 bases. V trimming: 6 bases; J trimming: 3 bases; junction bases outside the gene matches: 8. Germline values: CDR1 SEHNR, CDR2 FQNEAQ (reference sequence). The CDR3 contains 15 residues. CDR3 in DNA: TGTGCCAGCAGTCCACAGGGGATTTCCAATCAGCCCCAGCATTTT. It yields the protein CASSPQGISNQPQHF.

This clone appeared a single time. The V and J genes are TRBV3-1 (or the pseudogene TRBV3-2) and TRBJ2-1; 7 bases map to TRBD2. Germline trimming cut 1 base from V and 4 bases from J; bases unmatched to any gene: 4. Germline CDR1 and CDR2: LGHDT and YNNKEL (reference sequence). The CDR3 is 15 residues long. DNA for the CDR3: TGTGCCAGCAGCCAAGCGGCTAGCGGATACAATGAGCAGTTCTTC. Translating it yields CASSQAASGYNEQFF.

A single count supports this clone. This chain uses TRBV9 with TRBJ2-1; TRBD1 aligns across 9 bases. V shed 0 bases, J shed 1 base, and the junction held 2 bases outside the gene matches. The CDR3 extends over 16 amino acids. Germline assignment: CDR1 SGDLS and CDR2 YYNGEE. The CDR3 region is CASSVGQGGSYNEQFF. The DNA for the CDR3 is TGTGCCAGCAGCGTAGGACAGGGGGGATCCTACAATGAGCAGTTCTTC.

The chain recombines TRBV27 with TRBJ1-1, with 8 positions matching TRBD1. Unmatched junction bases numbered 1, after V lost 6 bases and J lost 4 bases. Germline V gene data show CDR1 as MNHEY and CDR2 as SMNVEV (reference sequence). CDR3 length: 12 residues. DNA of the CDR3: TGTGCCAGCAGACAGGGGGGCACTGAAGCTTTCTTT. Protein product: CASRQGGTEAFF.

In its sample, this clone was seen once. The chain combines TRBV4-2 with TRBJ2-7, with D maybe TRBD2 (6 bases). Trimming took off 1 base at V and 3 bases at J, with 16 bases between the two ends. Looked up from germline, CDR1 is LGHNA and CDR2 is YNFKEQ. The CDR3 covers 16 residues. The CDR3 bases are TGTGCCAGCAGCCAAGTCGCGCACGAAGCGGGCTACGAGCAGTACTTC. It codes for CASSQVAHEAGYEQYF.

V usage is TRBV24-1 and J usage is TRBJ2-1; no clear D. Germline V lookup: CDR1 KGHDR, CDR2 SFDVKD. This CDR3 has 19 residues. V was cut by 4 bases and J by 4 bases, with 25 bases left in between. For the CDR3, the DNA is TGTGCCACCAGTGACCTTACCCCCCCAGAAGGTAGCCCTTACAATGAGCAGTTCTTC. This encodes CATSDLTPPEGSPYNEQFF.

The V gene is TRBV11-2, the J gene TRBJ2-1, with unresolved D. The V end was cut by 2 bases, the J end by 0 bases, with 8 bases between. The CDR3 has 15 amino acids. From germline, CDR1 is SGHAT and CDR2 FQNNGV. Here the CDR3 DNA reads TGTGCCAGCAGCTTAAGCTACCACTCCTACAATGAGCAGTTCTTC. It codes for CASSLSYHSYNEQFF.

This chain joins TRBV10-2 and TRBJ2-5; TRBD2 might be the D (5 bases). V was clipped by 6 bases and J by 4 bases, with 12 bases between them. Germline CDR1 reads WSHSY; CDR2 reads SAAADI. The CDR3 has 13 residues. The CDR3 coding sequence is TGCGCCAGCAGATACGGAGGAGGAGAGACCCAGTACTTC. It is translated as CASRYGGGETQYF.

The chain joins TRBV6-2 or TRBV6-3 to TRBJ2-5; possible D gene TRBD2, 6 bases. Trimming left V 6 bases short and J 0 bases short, with 14 bases between. The CDR3 runs 15 residues. Germline CDR1 MNHEY, CDR2 SVGEGT. CDR3 nucleotides: TGTGCCAGCAGCAACGTGGGGGGACACCAAGAGACCCAGTACTTC. Translated, it gives CASSNVGGHQETQYF.

The rearrangement joins TRBV7-9 to TRBJ1-3; no firm D call. CDR1 is SEHNR and CDR2 is FQNEAQ in the germline V gene (reference sequence). The CDR3 spans 15 residues. V was clipped by 7 bases and J by 0 bases, with 13 bases between them. CDR3 in amino acids: CASTPWYNSGNTIYF. The CDR3 coding sequence is TGTGCCAGCACCCCTTGGTACAACTCTGGAAACACCATATATTTT.

The V gene is TRBV5-6, the J gene TRBJ1-1, with D tentatively TRBD1 (6 bases). Trimming removed 1 base from V and 0 bases from J, with 10 bases in between. The germline gives CDR1 SGHDT, CDR2 YYEEEE. This CDR3 region has 15 residues. CDR3 sequence reads: CASSLQGGLNTEAFF. CDR3 bases: TGTGCCAGCAGCTTGCAAGGGGGTTTGAACACTGAAGCTTTCTTT.

Only one count was recorded for this clone. J is TRBJ2-1 and V is TRBV29-1, with TRBD2 as a possible D gene (5 bases). Germline V lookup: CDR1 SQVTM, CDR2 ANQGSEA. With 4 bases removed from V and 6 bases from J, the gap between germline ends came to 10 bases. The CDR3 is made up of 12 amino acids. The chain's CDR3 is CSVAVGSNEQFF. In DNA, the CDR3 is TGCAGCGTTGCGGTAGGGAGCAATGAGCAGTTCTTC.

V gene TRBV21-1 combines with J gene TRBJ1-2; the table gives TRBD1 as D, unverified against the DNA. TRBV21-1 is noted as a pseudogene. This CDR3 has 14 amino acids. The CDR3 nucleotides read TGTGCCAGCAGCAAGGCGGACAGAAGCTATGGCTACACCTTC. Its protein is CASSKADRSYGYTF.

J is TRBJ2-3 and V is TRBV11-3; tentatively, D is TRBD2 (7 bases). The CDR3 is made up of 19 amino acids. With 1 base removed from V and 0 bases from J, the gap between germline ends came to 20 bases. Per germline, CDR1 SGHNT and CDR2 YENEEA. CDR3 nucleotide sequence: TGTGCCAGCAGCTTAGCCGGCGCGGGGGCCAGGATAAGCACAGATACGCAGTATTTT. Its translation: CASSLAGAGARISTDTQYF.

J is TRBJ2-5 and V is TRBV5-6, with D perhaps TRBD1 (5 bases). The CDR3 is 14 amino acids. Germline CDR1 reads SGHDT; CDR2 reads YYEEEE. Deletions cut 0 bases from V and 4 bases from J, with 10 bases between. CDR3 in amino acids: CASSLGGARETQYF. CDR3 nucleotide sequence: TGTGCCAGCAGCTTGGGTGGGGCTAGAGAGACCCAGTACTTC.

V is TRBV6-5 and J is TRBJ1-6; D may be TRBD1 (5 bases). Germline CDR1 is MNHEY and CDR2 is SVGAGI. CDR3 length: 13 residues. Trimming removed 2 bases at V and 13 bases at J, with 12 bases between. CDR3 protein: CASSYLQGAPLHF. CDR3 in DNA: TGTGCCAGCAGTTACCTACAAGGGGCTCCCCTCCACTTT.

The chain has TRBV10-3 and TRBJ1-2; D might be TRBD1 (5 bases). Germline CDR1 and CDR2: ENHRY and SYGVKD. This CDR3 spans 14 amino acids. Trimming removed 7 bases from V and 5 bases from J, with 17 bases in between. The CDR3 sequence is CAITGVPVGYGYTF. The CDR3 DNA sequence: TGTGCCATCACGGGGGTCCCAGTAGGGTATGGCTACACCTTC.

This clone showed up just once. This chain uses TRBV2 with TRBJ2-3; D remains ambiguous. The V end lost 3 bases, the J end lost 4 bases, and 14 bases lay between the germline ends. Germline CDR1 reads SNHLY; CDR2 reads FYNNEI. The CDR3 has 15 amino acids. The CDR3 DNA follows: TGTGCCAGCAGTGATGTGGGCGTTGCCTCAGATACGCAGTATTTT. Encoded protein: CASSDVGVASDTQYF.